A single sample gave rise to the 30 T cell receptor beta chains below, sequenced in a study of T cells in tuberculosis. Profiled with immunoSEQ multiplex PCR; TCRdb holds only in-frame clones, not every one. Of fewer than 55,000 clones in the sample, nearly 95% are singletons; the top ten hold over 6.5%. The sample was PBMCs. These receptors were obtained from a donor between 5 and 29 years old with latent tuberculosis or without tuberculosis infection.

This clone was recorded only once. The chain joins TRBV6-4 to TRBJ2-2; 7 bases are shared with TRBD2. Per the germline V gene, CDR1 is MRHNA and CDR2 is SNTAGT. This CDR3 comprises 14 residues. After removal of 8 bases from V and 1 base from J, the junction contained 4 bases not matched to a gene. The CDR3 DNA reads as TGTGCCAGCGGGAGGGACGGGAACACCGGGGAGCTGTTTTTT. Translation: CASGRDGNTGELFF.

The chain links TRBV7-3 to TRBJ1-1; 8 bases map to TRBD1. The V gene's germline CDR1 is SGHTA and CDR2 FQGTGA. The CDR3 runs 13 residues. The V segment lost 3 bases and the J segment 4 bases; nucleotides outside the gene matches: 1. This CDR3 reads CASSLTGATEAFF. CDR3 coding DNA: TGTGCCAGCAGCTTGACAGGGGCCACTGAAGCTTTCTTT.

The rearrangement links TRBV5-1 to TRBJ2-2, with 7 bases aligning to TRBD2. Germline V gene sequence: CDR1 SGHRS, CDR2 YFSETQ. After removal of 3 bases from V and 3 bases from J, the junction contained 11 bases not matched to a gene. CDR3 size: 17 residues. CDR3 coding DNA: TGCGCCAGCAGCTCCCTCCTCGCGGGGGAGGACACCGGGGAGCTGTTTTTT. Translation: CASSSLLAGEDTGELFF.

In this sample, this clone turned up once. This chain joins TRBV10-3 and TRBJ1-4; 8 positions match TRBD1. This CDR3 spans 15 amino acids. Germline CDR1 and CDR2: ENHRY and SYGVKD. Unmatched junction bases numbered 9, after V lost 4 bases and J lost 8 bases. The CDR3 sequence: CAISANRGEKEKLFF. CDR3 nucleotides: TGTGCCATCAGTGCTAACAGGGGGGAAAAAGAAAAACTGTTTTTT.

This chain joins TRBV10-3 and TRBJ2-3, with 8 bases that match TRBD1. Germline V gene data show CDR1 as ENHRY and CDR2 as SYGVKD. CDR3 length: 16 residues. V was clipped by 7 bases and J by 3 bases; unmatched bases: 12. DNA of the CDR3: TGTGCCATCAAGGTCGGACAGGGCCAGAGGACAGATACGCAGTATTTT. The encoded protein is CAIKVGQGQRTDTQYF.

This chain joins TRBV4-2 and TRBJ2-7; D is uncertain. Deletions cut 0 bases from V and 2 bases from J, with 11 bases between. Germline CDR1 and CDR2: LGHNA and YNFKEQ. This CDR3 has 15 amino acids. Written as DNA, the CDR3 is TGTGCCAGCAGCCAAGAGGCGAGCGTCACCTACGAGCAGTACTTC. This codes for CASSQEASVTYEQYF.

The chain combines TRBV9 with TRBJ2-3, with D uncertain. In germline, CDR1 is SGDLS, CDR2 YYNGEE. Trimming removed 4 bases at V and 3 bases at J, with 3 bases between. The CDR3 is 11 amino acids. In DNA form, the CDR3 reads TGTGCCAGCAGCTCAACAGATACGCAGTATTTT. Translating gives CASSSTDTQYF.

The chain carries TRBV7-8 and TRBJ1-5; TRBD1 agrees at 8 bases. Germline V gene sequence: CDR1 SGHVS, CDR2 FQNEAQ. The CDR3 consists of 15 residues. V lost 2 bases, J lost 4 bases, and 4 bases stayed unmatched. The CDR3 loop reads CASSLSGTGNQPQHF. CDR3 DNA: TGTGCCAGCAGCTTATCCGGGACAGGAAATCAGCCCCAGCATTTT.

The chain employs TRBV6-6 and TRBJ2-7, with a possible D match to TRBD1 (5 bases). The CDR3 contains 15 residues. V was shortened by 3 bases and J by 0 bases, with 12 bases between the two germline ends. Per the germline V gene, CDR1 is MNHNY and CDR2 is SVGAGI (reference sequence). CDR3 sequence reads: CASSYFRASSYEQYF. The CDR3 DNA sequence: TGTGCCAGCAGTTATTTCAGGGCTAGCTCCTACGAGCAGTACTTC.

The chain combines TRBV6-1 with TRBJ1-1, with TRBD1 matching 8 bases. This CDR3 region has 14 residues. V was clipped by 6 bases and J by 2 bases; unmatched bases: 5. Germline values: CDR1 MNHNS, CDR2 SASEGT. The CDR3 nucleotides read TGTGCCAGCAGAGGACAGGGAATCAACACTGAAGCTTTCTTT. This sequence encodes CASRGQGINTEAFF.

This clone came up once. The CDR3 DNA is TGTGCCAGCAGCTTAGTTTTGGGGGCTGTAGACGAGCAGTACTTC. Its protein is CASSLVLGAVDEQYF. The chain couples TRBV7-2 to TRBJ2-7; D might be TRBD1 (6 bases). Germline V gives CDR1 SGHTA, CDR2 FQGNSA. Trimming removed 1 base at V and 5 bases at J, with 15 bases between. The CDR3 has 15 residues.

V gene TRBV5-6 combines with J gene TRBJ1-3; 7 nucleotides align to TRBD1. V shed 3 bases, J shed 4 bases, and the junction held 7 bases outside the gene matches. CDR3 length: 15 amino acids. CDR1 and CDR2 (germline): SGHDT, YYEEEE. CDR3 protein: CASSSDRATGNTIYF. In DNA form, the CDR3 reads TGTGCCAGCAGCTCTGACAGGGCGACAGGAAACACCATATATTTT.

This rearrangement joins TRBV7-6 to TRBJ2-7; 7 nucleotides line up with TRBD1. This CDR3 has 14 amino acids. With V trimmed by 1 base and J by 5 bases, 5 bases remained unmatched. Germline loops: CDR1 SGHVS, CDR2 FNYEAQ. The CDR3 protein is CASSLEAGGDEQYF. In DNA form, the CDR3 reads TGTGCCAGCAGCTTAGAAGCAGGGGGAGACGAGCAGTACTTC.

J is TRBJ1-6 and V is TRBV9, with 9 nucleotides matching TRBD1. This CDR3 contains 15 residues. Germline V gene lookup returns CDR1 SGDLS and CDR2 YYNGEE. The V gene end was trimmed by 3 bases and the J gene end by 7 bases; junction bases not matched to a gene: 5. CDR3 amino acids: CASSAGTGSNSPLHF. The CDR3 DNA reads as TGTGCCAGCAGCGCGGGGACAGGGAGCAATTCACCCCTCCACTTT.

The chain combines TRBV19 with TRBJ2-5, with TRBD2 as a possible D gene (6 bases). Trimming took off 5 bases at V and 4 bases at J, with 17 bases between the two ends. Germline V gene sequence: CDR1 LNHDA, CDR2 SQIVND (reference sequence). The CDR3 runs 15 residues. Written as DNA, the CDR3 is TGTGCCAGTAGTCCAATGGGGGGTTTAGGAGAGACCCAGTACTTC. Protein sequence: CASSPMGGLGETQYF. The full variable domain, in which reference TRBV19 and TRBJ2-5 provide the parts outside the CDR3, is DGGITQSPKYLFRKEGQNVTLSCEQNLNHDAMYWYRQDPGQGLRLIYYSQIVNDFQKGDIAEGYSVSREKKESFPLTVTSAQKNPTAFYLCASSPMGGLGETQYFGPGTRLLVL.

The rearrangement uses TRBV14 and TRBJ2-7; possible D gene TRBD2, 6 bases. Deletions cut 3 bases from V and 7 bases from J, with 13 bases between. This CDR3 comprises 13 residues. Germline CDR1 is SGHDN and CDR2 is FVKESK. The CDR3 sequence: CASSQTAAGEQYF. Here the CDR3 DNA reads TGTGCCAGCAGCCAGACAGCGGCGGGGGAGCAGTACTTC. Using reference TRBV14 and TRBJ2-7 for the parts outside the CDR3, the full variable domain is EAGVTQFPSHSVIEKGQTVTLRCDPISGHDNLYWYRRVMGKEIKFLLHFVKESKQDESGMPNNRFLAERTGGTYSTLKVQPAELEDSGVYFCASSQTAAGEQYFGPGTRLTVT.

This sequence joins TRBV4-1 and TRBJ2-5; D remains ambiguous. The V gene lost 1 base and the J gene lost 4 bases, with 10 bases spanning the gap. The CDR3 is 14 residues long. CDR1 and CDR2 (germline): MGHRA, YSYEKL. The CDR3 spells CASSQGMLAETQYF. CDR3 coding DNA: TGCGCCAGCAGCCAAGGTATGCTGGCAGAGACCCAGTACTTC.

CDR3 nucleotide sequence: TGTGCCAGCAGCTCCAAGACAGGGAATACAGATACGCAGTATTTT. Protein product: CASSSKTGNTDTQYF. This chain uses TRBV11-3 with TRBJ2-3; 7 bases agree with TRBD1. Per germline, CDR1 SGHNT and CDR2 YENEEA. The length of the CDR3 is 15 residues. The ends lost 4 bases at V and 3 bases at J; junction bases unmatched: 7.

This clone showed up just once. This CDR3 reads CASSPLAGPYEQYF. Written as DNA, the CDR3 is TGTGCCAGCAGTCCGTTAGCGGGCCCCTACGAGCAGTACTTC. The genes are TRBV28 and TRBJ2-7; TRBD2 matches at 7 bases. The CDR3 sequence is 14 residues long. The germline V gene has CDR1 MDHEN and CDR2 SYDVKM. J was trimmed by 2 bases and V by 5 bases; bases with no gene match: 6.

The rearrangement joins TRBV6-6 to TRBJ2-7; TRBD1 matches at 9 bases. The CDR3 loop spans 14 amino acids. V lost 6 bases, J lost 6 bases, and 9 bases stayed unmatched. Germline V gives CDR1 MNHNY, CDR2 SVGAGI (reference sequence). This CDR3 reads CASSPTGGAGEQYF. The CDR3 nucleotides are TGTGCCAGCAGCCCCACAGGGGGCGCGGGCGAGCAGTACTTC.

This chain links TRBV30 with TRBJ1-4; D remains ambiguous. Deletions cut 1 base from V and 8 bases from J, with 17 bases between. CDR3 length: 15 amino acids. Per the germline V gene, CDR1 is GTSNPN and CDR2 is SVGIG (reference sequence). In nucleotides, the CDR3 is TGTGCCTGGAGTGGGCGTGGAGCCCGTGGGGAAAAACTGTTTTTT. Translated, it gives CAWSGRGARGEKLFF.

The J gene is TRBJ2-7, the V gene TRBV25-1, with D hard to call. Deletions cut 3 bases from V and 1 base from J, with 7 bases between. There are 13 residues in the CDR3. Per the germline V gene, CDR1 is MGHDK and CDR2 is SYGVNS. CDR3 residues: CASSDSYSYEQYF. The CDR3 nucleotides are TGTGCCAGCAGTGATTCCTATTCCTACGAGCAGTACTTC.

The chain has TRBV5-1 and TRBJ2-7, with 9 bases matching TRBD1. Per the germline V gene, CDR1 is SGHRS and CDR2 is YFSETQ. The J segment lost 9 bases and the V segment lost 4 bases, leaving 11 bases of the junction unmatched. CDR3 size: 14 residues. Here the CDR3 reads CASSPTGTGFGQYF. CDR3 bases: TGCGCCAGCAGCCCAACCGGGACAGGGTTCGGGCAGTACTTC.

The V gene is TRBV19, the J gene TRBJ1-2; the match to TRBD1 covers 12 bases. Germline assignment: CDR1 LNHDA and CDR2 SQIVND (reference sequence). The CDR3 totals 20 residues. J gave up 3 bases and V 6 bases, and 20 bases lay outside the gene matches. In DNA form, the CDR3 reads TGTGCCAGTAGCCTTTTGGGACAGGGGGCGCATCACTCGAGGTACTATGGCTACACCTTC. Translated, it gives CASSLLGQGAHHSRYYGYTF.

This rearrangement joins TRBV6-6 to TRBJ2-1; maybe TRBD1 (6 bases). CDR1 MNHNY and CDR2 SVGAGI come from the germline V gene (reference sequence). V lost 6 bases and J 9 bases, leaving 18 bases between the germline ends. The CDR3 is 14 amino acids. This chain's CDR3 is CASRGALGGGEQFF. Here the CDR3 DNA reads TGTGCCAGCAGGGGGGCCCTGGGTGGAGGTGAGCAGTTCTTC.

This chain uses TRBV2 with TRBJ2-5; the match to TRBD2 covers 9 bases. Germline trimming cut 11 bases from V and 4 bases from J; bases unmatched to any gene: 2. The CDR3 sequence is 11 residues long. The germline V gene encodes CDR1 SNHLY and CDR2 FYNNEI. CDR3 DNA: TGTGCCGGCGGGAGGGTAGAGACCCAGTACTTC. The encoded protein is CAGGRVETQYF.

Only one count was recorded for this clone. J is TRBJ2-1 and V is TRBV9, with 13 bases lining up with TRBD2. CDR1 is SGDLS, CDR2 YYNGEE, per germline. The CDR3 is 15 amino acids. The V and J ends lost 2 bases and 5 bases, in that order; junction bases with no gene match: 1. This chain's CDR3 is CASSVGLAGNNEQFF. In DNA, the CDR3 is TGTGCCAGCAGCGTGGGACTAGCGGGAAACAATGAGCAGTTCTTC.

The V gene is TRBV27, the J gene TRBJ2-2; no clear D gene. The ends were cut back, 3 bases at V and 2 bases at J, with 16 bases in the middle. CDR1 and CDR2 from the germline V gene are MNHEY and SMNVEV (reference sequence). The CDR3 length is 17 residues. The CDR3: CASSFYASNPNTGELFF. CDR3 in DNA: TGTGCCAGCAGTTTCTACGCATCGAACCCTAACACCGGGGAGCTGTTTTTT.

The J gene is TRBJ1-1, the V gene TRBV19, with TRBD1 matching 8 bases. Germline CDR1 LNHDA, CDR2 SQIVND (reference sequence). The CDR3 extends over 14 amino acids. V gave up 5 bases and J gave up 4 bases; unmatched junction bases: 6. This chain's CDR3 is CASSYTGGGTEAFF. The CDR3 DNA reads as TGTGCCAGTAGTTACACAGGGGGGGGCACTGAAGCTTTCTTT.

The J gene is TRBJ2-1, the V gene TRBV12-5; 9 bases agree with TRBD1. V shed 1 base, J shed 8 bases, and the junction held 15 bases outside the gene matches. The CDR3 is 18 amino acids. The germline V gene encodes CDR1 LGHNT and CDR2 FRNRAP. The CDR3 DNA reads as TGTGCTAGTGGTTTGGCGGCCTCCGGGACAGGGTTTAGGTATGAGCAGTTCTTC. As protein: CASGLAASGTGFRYEQFF.